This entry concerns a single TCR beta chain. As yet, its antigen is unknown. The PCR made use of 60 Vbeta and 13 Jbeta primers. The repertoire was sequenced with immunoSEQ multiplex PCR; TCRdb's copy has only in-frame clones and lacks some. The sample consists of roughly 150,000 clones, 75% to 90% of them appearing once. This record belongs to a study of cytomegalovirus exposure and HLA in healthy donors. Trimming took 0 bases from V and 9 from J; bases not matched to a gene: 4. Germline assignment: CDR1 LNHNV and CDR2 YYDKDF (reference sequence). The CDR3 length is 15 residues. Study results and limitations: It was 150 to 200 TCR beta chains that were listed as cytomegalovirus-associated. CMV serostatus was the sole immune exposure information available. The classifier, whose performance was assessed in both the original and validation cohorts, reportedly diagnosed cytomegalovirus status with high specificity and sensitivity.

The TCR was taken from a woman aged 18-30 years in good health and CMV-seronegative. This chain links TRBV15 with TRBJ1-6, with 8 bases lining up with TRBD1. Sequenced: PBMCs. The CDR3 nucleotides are TGTGCCACCAGCAGAGATCAGGGGGCGGCTTCACCCCTCCACTTT. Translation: CATSRDQGAASPLHF.